Below are 30 T cell receptor beta chains sequenced from a single sample in a study of CD8+ T cells in alopecia areata. Indicated treatment: oral pan-JAK inhibitor, 5-10 mg twice daily. Alopecia areata patients provided lesional scalp punch biopsies and peripheral blood. As the sequencing template, cDNA was produced by extracting RNA and reverse transcribing it. Sequenced by immunoSEQ multiplex PCR; TCRdb stores in-frame clones only, minus some. In the table there are fewer than 4,500 clones, about 68% of which are singletons. The input for sequencing was skin, taken at week 24, from a patient treated with tofacitinib. These receptors were taken from a human donor with alopecia areata.

There are a few counts of this clone. This rearrangement joins TRBV7-2 to TRBJ2-3; 7 bases are a match to TRBD2. The CDR3 is 15 residues long. CDR1 and CDR2 from the germline V gene are SGHTA and FQGNSA. V lost 2 bases and J lost 2; bases outside the gene matches: 4. CDR3 amino acids: CASSLLAGDTDTQYF. The CDR3 nucleotides read TGTGCCAGCAGCTTACTCGCGGGGGACACAGATACGCAGTATTTT.

The chain carries TRBV7-6 and TRBJ1-5; D is unclear. CDR1 and CDR2 (germline): SGHVS, FNYEAQ. The V end was cut by 3 bases, the J end by 7 bases, with 10 bases between. The CDR3 spans 13 residues. Here the CDR3 reads CASSFDGEQPQHF. In nucleotides, the CDR3 is TGTGCCAGCAGCTTTGATGGGGAACAGCCCCAGCATTTT. Supplemented by reference TRBV7-6 and TRBJ1-5, the full variable domain reads GAGVSQSPRYKVTKRGQDVALRCDPISGHVSLYWYRQALGQGPEFLTYFNYEAQQDKSGLPNDRFSAERPEGSISTLTIQRTEQRDSAMYRCASSFDGEQPQHFGDGTRLSIL.

This chain connects TRBV12-5 to TRBJ1-1; D unclear. V gave up 1 base and J gave up 4 bases, with 10 bases separating them. CDR3 length equals 14 residues. Looked up from germline, CDR1 is LGHNT and CDR2 is FRNRAP. CDR3 sequence (DNA): TGTGCTAGTGGTTTGGGCCGGGAGGGCACTGAAGCTTTCTTT. It yields the protein CASGLGREGTEAFF.

V is TRBV6-1 and J is TRBJ2-7; perhaps D is TRBD1 or TRBD2 (5 bases each). CDR3 length: 11 residues. Germline CDR1 reads MNHNS; CDR2 reads SASEGT. CDR3 region: CATGRDYEQYF. In DNA, the CDR3 is TGTGCAACGGGACGGGACTACGAGCAGTACTTC.

This clone was seen only once. Written as DNA, the CDR3 is TGCGCCAGCAGTCATATCGTCAGACGGAACCCTAAACCGGGACAGGGACACTACGAGCAGTACTTC. Translated: CASSHIVRRNPKPGQGHYEQYF. The chain joins TRBV23-1 to TRBJ2-7, with 9 bases identical to TRBD1. TRBV23-1 qualifies as an ORF whose function is uncertain. This CDR3 spans 22 amino acids. The trim removed 3 bases at V and 3 bases at J, leaving 27 bases unmatched.

The chain has TRBV19 and TRBJ1-1; 7 nucleotides agree with TRBD1. There are 12 residues in the CDR3. The J segment lost 10 bases and the V segment lost 5 bases, leaving 7 bases of the junction unmatched. Germline lookup yields CDR1 LNHDA and CDR2 SQIVND (reference sequence). The CDR3: CASSQTQGGAFF. The DNA of the CDR3 is TGTGCCAGTAGTCAGACCCAGGGGGGAGCTTTCTTT.

The chain couples TRBV6-6 to TRBJ1-1, with 8 bases aligning to TRBD1. V was clipped by 4 bases and J by 2 bases; unmatched bases: 6. The CDR3 runs 15 residues. The germline V gene has CDR1 MNHNY and CDR2 SVGAGI (reference sequence). This CDR3 is CASSSRTGINTEAFF. The CDR3 DNA sequence: TGTGCCAGCAGTTCCCGGACAGGGATAAACACTGAAGCTTTCTTT.

V is TRBV9 and J is TRBJ2-1, with D possibly TRBD2 on 6 matching bases. This CDR3 has 14 residues. Trimming removed 3 bases at V and 6 bases at J, with 13 bases between. Germline V gives CDR1 SGDLS, CDR2 YYNGEE. CDR3 amino acids: CASSAMTSINEQFF. CDR3 nucleotide sequence: TGTGCCAGCAGCGCCATGACTAGTATCAATGAGCAGTTCTTC.

The chain recombines TRBV13 with TRBJ1-1; D perhaps matches TRBD1 (5 bases). Trimming shortened V by 5 bases and J by 1 base, and 5 bases separated the two germline ends. The CDR3 is 12 residues long. Germline-derived CDR1 and CDR2 are PRHDT and FYEKMQ (reference sequence). This CDR3 is CASSGGNTEAFF. The CDR3, as DNA: TGTGCCAGCAGCGGGGGGAACACTGAAGCTTTCTTT.

V gene TRBV10-3 combines with J gene TRBJ1-3; unclear D gene. Germline CDR1 ENHRY, CDR2 SYGVKD. The CDR3 is made up of 14 amino acids. V lost 7 bases and J lost 1, with 11 bases in between. CDR3: CAITAEVSGNTIYF. The CDR3 DNA sequence: TGTGCCATCACCGCCGAGGTTTCTGGAAACACCATATATTTT.

The V and J genes are TRBV5-6 and TRBJ2-3; 8 nucleotides line up with TRBD1. Germline V gene lookup returns CDR1 SGHDT and CDR2 YYEEEE. J lost 3 bases, V lost 3 bases, and 9 bases had no gene match. There are 16 residues in the CDR3. CDR3 sequence (DNA): TGTGCCAGCAGCTCCGACAGGGGAGGAGGGACAGATACGCAGTATTTT. Translated, it gives CASSSDRGGGTDTQYF.

This clone was detected a few times. This chain links TRBV4-3 with TRBJ2-5; a weak D match, TRBD2 (6 bases). Trimming took 4 bases from V and 11 from J, leaving 23 bases between them. There are 15 residues in the CDR3. The V gene's germline CDR1 is LGHNA and CDR2 YSLEER. CDR3 sequence: CASSPLAGGNSEQYF. CDR3 DNA sequence: TGCGCCAGCAGCCCTCTGGCCGGGGGTAATAGTGAGCAGTACTTC.

This rearrangement joins TRBV29-1 to TRBJ1-3, with D perhaps TRBD1 (6 bases). The CDR3 covers 14 residues. From germline, CDR1 is SQVTM and CDR2 ANQGSEA. V lost 6 bases to trimming and J lost 2 bases, with 14 bases between them. The CDR3 loop reads CSVDSGRAGNTIYF. The CDR3 bases are TGCAGCGTGGACAGTGGGAGAGCTGGAAACACCATATATTTT.

The chain employs TRBV2 and TRBJ1-5; unclear D gene. The V end lost 6 bases, the J end lost 3 bases, and 9 bases lay between the germline ends. CDR1 and CDR2 (germline): SNHLY, FYNNEI. The CDR3 length is 13 residues. In nucleotides, the CDR3 is TGTGCCAGCAGAAAAGGGATCAATCAGCCCCAGCATTTT. It is translated as CASRKGINQPQHF.

This clone was counted between two and nine times. The chain recombines TRBV29-1 with TRBJ1-3; D is undetermined. Per germline, CDR1 SQVTM and CDR2 ANQGSEA. V lost 7 bases and J lost 4, with 8 bases in between. The CDR3 length is 11 residues. In DNA, the CDR3 is TGCAGCGGACTGCGCGGAAACACCATATATTTT. Residues: CSGLRGNTIYF.

This chain joins TRBV4-1 and TRBJ2-1, with TRBD1 identical over 7 bases. Germline CDR1 and CDR2: MGHRA and YSYEKL. The ends lost 2 bases at V and 0 bases at J; junction bases unmatched: 7. CDR3 length equals 17 residues. The CDR3 region is CASSQFETGTSYNEQFF. The CDR3 DNA reads TGCGCCAGCAGCCAATTTGAGACAGGGACCTCCTACAATGAGCAGTTCTTC.

This chain joins TRBV10-3 and TRBJ2-1; D remains ambiguous. The CDR3 consists of 12 residues. Germline assignment: CDR1 ENHRY and CDR2 SYGVKD. V was shortened by 0 bases and J by 9 bases, with 6 bases between the two germline ends. CDR3 residues: CAISESSREQFF. The CDR3 DNA reads as TGTGCCATCAGTGAGTCTAGCCGTGAGCAGTTCTTC.

This sequence joins TRBV5-5 and TRBJ2-7; 8 nucleotides line up with TRBD2. Trimming removed 4 bases from V and 4 bases from J; junction bases left unmatched: 7. Per germline, CDR1 SGHKS and CDR2 YYEKEE (reference sequence). The CDR3 consists of 14 residues. CDR3 in amino acids: CASSQGLVGYEQYF. The CDR3 nucleotides are TGTGCCAGCAGCCAGGGACTAGTGGGGTACGAGCAGTACTTC.

V and J are TRBV6-6 and TRBJ2-5, with 7 bases lining up with TRBD2. With 11 bases clipped from V and 3 bases from J, the junction kept 9 bases outside the gene matches. The CDR3 runs 13 residues. From germline, CDR1 is MNHNY and CDR2 SVGAGI (reference sequence). The CDR3 is CAGRASGEETQYF. CDR3 DNA: TGTGCCGGTAGGGCTAGCGGAGAAGAGACCCAGTACTTC.

This rearrangement joins TRBV5-1 to TRBJ2-7; the D gene is possibly TRBD2 (6 bases). The V gene lost 6 bases and the J gene lost 6 bases, with 22 bases spanning the gap. CDR1 is SGHRS and CDR2 is YFSETQ in the germline V gene. This CDR3 is 15 amino acids long. The chain's CDR3 is CASKRVEGTFGEQYF. The CDR3 nucleotides are TGCGCCAGCAAGAGGGTGGAGGGGACCTTCGGCGAGCAGTACTTC.

The gene calls are TRBV13 and TRBJ1-1; TRBD1 is a possible D gene (6 bases). The CDR3 totals 14 residues. Between the trimmed V and J ends, which lost 3 bases and 7 bases, there was a span of 15 bases. Germline V gene lookup returns CDR1 PRHDT and CDR2 FYEKMQ (reference sequence). CDR3 protein: CASSLDSRRFEAFF. The CDR3 DNA sequence: TGTGCCAGCAGCTTGGACAGTCGAAGGTTTGAAGCTTTCTTT.

The chain uses TRBV7-3 and TRBJ2-1; D might be TRBD2 (5 bases). The CDR3 is 14 residues long. V dropped 1 base and J dropped 3 bases, with 7 bases sitting between them. Germline-derived CDR1 and CDR2 are SGHTA and FQGTGA. CDR3 protein: CASSLNGLYNEQFF. CDR3 sequence (DNA): TGTGCCAGCAGCTTAAACGGACTCTACAATGAGCAGTTCTTC.

The gene calls are TRBV11-2 and TRBJ2-7; D remains ambiguous. V shed 1 base and J shed 4 bases, with 11 bases lying between them. Germline V CDR1 and CDR2: SGHAT, FQNNGV. The CDR3 spans 14 residues. The DNA of the CDR3 is TGTGCCAGCAGCTTAGTAGGCCCGGCGTACGAGCAGTACTTC. Protein product: CASSLVGPAYEQYF.

The chain couples TRBV5-1 to TRBJ2-2; a possible D gene is TRBD2 (5 bases). Germline V gene data show CDR1 as SGHRS and CDR2 as YFSETQ. Between the trimmed V and J ends, which lost 0 bases and 3 bases, there was a span of 9 bases. The CDR3 loop spans 15 amino acids. The CDR3 bases are TGCGCCAGCAGCTTGGTAGGAGGACACACCGGGGAGCTGTTTTTT. Translated, it gives CASSLVGGHTGELFF.

The rearrangement joins TRBV19 to TRBJ1-1, with D perhaps TRBD1 (5 bases). V lost 5 bases and J 4 bases, leaving 11 bases between the germline ends. The CDR3 covers 13 residues. CDR1 is LNHDA and CDR2 is SQIVND in the germline V gene (reference sequence). The CDR3 region is CASSGGIVTEAFF. CDR3 bases: TGTGCCAGTAGTGGGGGGATTGTCACTGAAGCTTTCTTT.

Details on this clone: Other nucleotide sequences from this sample produce the same CDR3. This chain connects TRBV11-2 to TRBJ1-5; D is uncertain. Germline assignment: CDR1 SGHAT and CDR2 FQNNGV. V shed 2 bases and J shed 6 bases, with 8 bases lying between them. CDR3 length: 13 residues. DNA for the CDR3: TGTGCCAGCAGCTTATCCCCCAGTCAGCCCCAGCATTTT. It yields the protein CASSLSPSQPQHF.

The V and J genes are TRBV7-9 and TRBJ2-1, with a possible D match to TRBD2 (5 bases). V shed 1 base and J shed 6 bases, with 10 bases lying between them. The CDR3 runs 14 residues. Germline CDR1 reads SEHNR; CDR2 reads FQNEAQ (reference sequence). The CDR3: CASSLVGAANEQFF. The CDR3 DNA reads TGTGCCAGCAGCTTAGTCGGAGCGGCCAATGAGCAGTTCTTC.

The V and J genes are TRBV9 and TRBJ2-1, with D perhaps TRBD2 (6 bases). This CDR3 has 14 amino acids. Germline-derived CDR1 and CDR2 are SGDLS and YYNGEE. The V end lost 4 bases, the J end lost 2 bases, and 10 bases lay between the germline ends. CDR3 sequence: CASSPGATYNEQFF. The CDR3 region has the DNA TGTGCCAGCAGCCCGGGAGCAACCTACAATGAGCAGTTCTTC.

The chain is built from TRBV6-1 and TRBJ2-1; 8 bases are shared with TRBD1. With 8 bases clipped from V and 2 bases from J, the junction kept 2 bases outside the gene matches. There are 13 residues in the CDR3. Germline assignment: CDR1 MNHNS and CDR2 SASEGT. In DNA form, the CDR3 reads TGTGCCAGCGACAGGGGCACCTACAATGAGCAGTTCTTC. Translating it yields CASDRGTYNEQFF.

The rearrangement links TRBV7-9 to TRBJ2-3; tentatively, D is TRBD2 (6 bases). Germline V gene data show CDR1 as SEHNR and CDR2 as FQNEAQ (reference sequence). V was clipped by 5 bases and J by 4 bases, with 10 bases between them. The CDR3 is 13 residues long. The CDR3 loop is CASSPTGADTQYF. In DNA, the CDR3 is TGTGCCAGCAGCCCTACGGGGGCAGATACGCAGTATTTT. Filled out from reference TRBV7-9 and TRBJ2-3, the complete variable domain reads DTGVSQNPRHKITKRGQNVTFRCDPISEHNRLYWYRQTLGQGPEFLTYFQNEAQLEKSRLLSDRFSAERPKGSFSTLEIQRTEQGDSAMYLCASSPTGADTQYFGPGTRLTVL.